Shown below are 28 T cell receptor beta chains from a single sample sequenced in a study of T cells in Graves' hyperthyroidism and ophthalmopathy. The source material, RNA transcripts, was used to amplify TCR beta CDR3 regions. Carried out on the TCR CDR3, a first-round RT-PCR used the HTBI primer set. TCRdb re-called the multiplex PCR reads through MiXCR, storing one row per CDR3 protein. The table lists around 450,000 distinct CDR3 sequences, 15% to 19% of them singletons. Material: blood. The receptors shown here come from a woman aged 18 to 35 with Graves' hyperthyroidism.

This clonotype was observed a few times. The chain combines TRBV6-1 with TRBJ2-7; 9 bases map to TRBD2. The CDR3 spans 16 residues. After removal of 3 bases from V and 3 bases from J, the junction contained 9 bases not matched to a gene. Germline loops: CDR1 MNHNS, CDR2 SASEGT. The CDR3 reads CASSDSGREGRYEQYF. In DNA, the CDR3 is TGTGCCAGCAGTGATTCTGGGCGGGAGGGCCGCTACGAGCAGTACTTC.

This clonotype was detected many times. The gene calls are TRBV2 and TRBJ1-1; TRBD1 agrees at 7 bases. The germline gives CDR1 SNHLY, CDR2 FYNNEI. Trimming at V came to 6 bases and at J to 5 bases, leaving 6 bases not matched to a gene. This CDR3 contains 13 residues. The CDR3 DNA follows: TGTGCCAGCAGCCTCAGGGGGGTGACTGAAGCTTTCTTT. Residues: CASSLRGVTEAFF.

The chain links TRBV9 to TRBJ2-2; 10 nucleotides agree with TRBD1. Germline V gene lookup returns CDR1 SGDLS and CDR2 YYNGEE. This CDR3 is 18 amino acids long. Germline trimming cut 0 bases from V and 4 bases from J; bases unmatched to any gene: 9. The CDR3 DNA sequence: TGTGCCAGCAGCGTAGTGACAGGGGGCGGTTTGAGCACCGGGGAGCTGTTTTTT. It codes for CASSVVTGGGLSTGELFF.

The chain carries TRBV5-1 and TRBJ1-4; D is undetermined. Germline lookup yields CDR1 SGHRS and CDR2 YFSETQ. V lost 0 bases and J 0 bases, leaving 6 bases between the germline ends. The CDR3 has 15 amino acids. The CDR3 DNA reads TGCGCCAGCAGCTTGGACCAGGCAACTAATGAAAAACTGTTTTTT. Protein: CASSLDQATNEKLFF.

The table lists this clonotype with a few counts. The V and J genes are TRBV7-9 and TRBJ2-3; 9 bases fit TRBD2. The length of the CDR3 is 16 residues. Germline CDR1 reads SEHNR; CDR2 reads FQNEAQ (reference sequence). The V and J ends lost 5 bases and 6 bases, in that order; junction bases with no gene match: 12. The CDR3 sequence is CASSHPLRGGPDTQYF. The CDR3 DNA follows: TGTGCCAGCAGCCACCCCTTGCGGGGGGGCCCCGATACGCAGTATTTT.

This clonotype was detected many times. The chain uses TRBV12-3 or TRBV12-4 and TRBJ2-7; 8 positions match TRBD1. This CDR3 has 14 amino acids. Unmatched junction bases numbered 6, after V lost 6 bases and J lost 2 bases. As DNA, the CDR3 is TGTGCCAGCAGCTATGGACAGGGTGCCTACGAGCAGTACTTC. Translated: CASSYGQGAYEQYF.

Comments on this clonotype: A much larger clone lies one base from this, so it may be a read error. The J gene is TRBJ2-1, the V gene TRBV6-5, with a weak D call TRBD2 (5 bases). This CDR3 is 16 amino acids long. Germline V CDR1 and CDR2: MNHEY, SVGAGI. Written as DNA, the CDR3 is TGTGCCAGCAGTTCGCTTATAGCGCCTAAACTTAATGGGCAGTTCTTC. It codes for CASSSLIAPKLNGQFF.

This clonotype occurred many times. This chain connects TRBV28 to TRBJ2-3; 7 positions match TRBD1. Germline CDR1 MDHEN, CDR2 SYDVKM. V lost 5 bases to trimming and J lost 8 bases; unmatched junction nucleotides: 4. The CDR3 has 12 amino acids. This CDR3 is CASSDRVVTQYF. For the CDR3, the DNA is TGTGCCAGCAGTGACAGGGTCGTTACGCAGTATTTT.

This clonotype was recorded at least ten times. V gene TRBV27 combines with J gene TRBJ1-1; 9 bases map to TRBD1. The CDR3 is 18 residues long. Germline CDR1 reads MNHEY; CDR2 reads SMNVEV (reference sequence). Trimming removed 5 bases from V and 2 bases from J; junction bases left unmatched: 15. CDR3: CASSPLVWDRERNTEAFF. The CDR3 DNA reads TGTGCCAGCAGTCCCCTAGTTTGGGACAGGGAAAGAAACACTGAAGCTTTCTTT.

This clonotype was recorded at least ten times. The V gene is TRBV7-8, the J gene TRBJ1-3; possible D gene TRBD1, 6 bases. The germline V and J ends were trimmed by 1 base and 5 bases, with 15 bases remaining between them. Germline values: CDR1 SGHVS, CDR2 FQNEAQ. This CDR3 has 16 residues. The CDR3 region is CASSLVIPRGRNTIYF. DNA of the CDR3: TGTGCCAGCAGCTTAGTTATCCCCAGGGGTAGAAACACCATATATTTT.

The J gene is TRBJ1-3, the V gene TRBV4-3, with unresolved D. Trimming removed 0 bases from V and 0 bases from J, with 0 bases in between. Germline CDR1 reads LGHNA; CDR2 reads YSLEER. The CDR3 is made up of 13 amino acids. This CDR3 reads CASSQDSGNTIYF. In DNA, the CDR3 is TGCGCCAGCAGCCAAGACTCTGGAAACACCATATATTTT.

Many counts were recorded for this clonotype. The rearrangement joins TRBV7-9 to TRBJ2-7, with no clear D. The CDR3 runs 12 residues. The V gene's germline CDR1 is SEHNR and CDR2 FQNEAQ (reference sequence). The V and J ends lost 5 bases and 5 bases respectively, with 10 bases between them. CDR3 sequence: CASSPESDEQYF. DNA of the CDR3: TGTGCCAGCAGCCCGGAATCGGACGAGCAGTACTTC.

This clonotype occurred a few times. This chain connects TRBV20-1 to TRBJ2-2, with D unclear. The CDR3 runs 11 residues. Germline CDR1 and CDR2: DFQATT and SNEGSKA (reference sequence). V dropped 5 bases and J dropped 3 bases, with 4 bases sitting between them. Written as DNA, the CDR3 is TGCAGTGCTCCTTACACCGGGGAGCTGTTTTTT. This translates into CSAPYTGELFF.

The sample holds many counts of this clonotype. The chain recombines TRBV7-9 with TRBJ2-3; 8 bases are shared with TRBD1. The germline gives CDR1 SEHNR, CDR2 FQNEAQ (reference sequence). J lost 2 bases, V lost 3 bases, and 7 bases had no gene match. This CDR3 has 16 amino acids. Written as DNA, the CDR3 is TGTGCCAGCAGCTTTCCCAGGGGGCATGTCACAGATACGCAGTATTTT. Translated, it gives CASSFPRGHVTDTQYF.

This clonotype was counted at least ten times. The genes are TRBV20-1 and TRBJ2-1; the match to TRBD2 covers 7 bases. The CDR3 contains 14 residues. Germline CDR1 reads DFQATT; CDR2 reads SNEGSKA (reference sequence). After removal of 0 bases from V and 6 bases from J, the junction contained 5 bases not matched to a gene. DNA of the CDR3: TGCAGTGCTAGAGATGCGGGAGCGACCAATGAGCAGTTCTTC. As protein: CSARDAGATNEQFF.

The chain joins TRBV5-8 to TRBJ2-6, with D perhaps matching TRBD1 (6 bases). V was cut by 4 bases and J by 4 bases, with 15 bases left in between. The germline gives CDR1 SGHTS, CDR2 YDEGEE. The CDR3 has 16 residues. The CDR3 bases are TGTGCCAGCAGCCAAACGACAGGCTCCGGGGCCAACGTCCTGACTTTC. Amino acids: CASSQTTGSGANVLTF.

The chain joins TRBV5-4 to TRBJ1-1; D is perhaps TRBD1 (5 bases). This CDR3 is built from 15 residues. Germline values: CDR1 SGHNT, CDR2 YYREEE (reference sequence). The V end was cut by 3 bases, the J end by 2 bases, with 14 bases between. CDR3 amino acids: CASSWVKGRNTEAFF. CDR3 bases: TGTGCCAGCAGCTGGGTTAAGGGGCGCAACACTGAAGCTTTCTTT.

Many counts were recorded for this clonotype. The rearrangement links TRBV7-2 to TRBJ2-5; 11 nucleotides agree with TRBD2. CDR1 SGHTA and CDR2 FQGNSA come from the germline V gene. Trimming at V came to 2 bases and at J to 0 bases, leaving 11 bases not matched to a gene. The CDR3 runs to 19 residues. CDR3 in amino acids: CASSLFRELAGDYQETQYF. The CDR3 DNA is TGTGCCAGCAGCTTATTTAGGGAACTAGCGGGGGATTACCAAGAGACCCAGTACTTC. The entire variable domain, with the rest obtained from reference TRBV7-2 and TRBJ2-5, is as follows: GAGVSQSPSNKVTEKGKDVELRCDPISGHTALYWYRQSLGQGLEFLIYFQGNSAPDKSGLPSDRFSAERTGGSVSTLTIQRTQQEDSAVYLCASSLFRELAGDYQETQYFGPGTRLLVL.

The sample holds a few counts of this clonotype. This sequence joins TRBV28 and TRBJ2-1; tentative D call: TRBD2 (5 bases). The CDR3 is 12 amino acids. Trimming took 7 bases from V and 11 from J, leaving 15 bases between them. Germline V gene sequence: CDR1 MDHEN, CDR2 SYDVKM. The CDR3: CASTPYRGQQFF. In DNA, the CDR3 is TGTGCCAGCACCCCGTATCGGGGTCAGCAGTTCTTC.

The table lists this clonotype with a few counts. This chain uses TRBV29-1 with TRBJ1-2; D not certain. V was clipped by 0 bases and J by 12 bases, with 14 bases between them. The V gene's germline CDR1 is SQVTM and CDR2 ANQGSEA. CDR3 length: 12 residues. In DNA form, the CDR3 reads TGCAGCGTTGAAGATCTTTCGGGAGGAGACACCTTC. This codes for CSVEDLSGGDTF.

This clonotype was found many times. CDR3 sequence: CASIPSASYNEQFF. The CDR3 DNA sequence: TGTGCCAGCATTCCTAGCGCGTCCTACAATGAGCAGTTCTTC. The chain couples TRBV2 to TRBJ2-1, with a weak D call TRBD2 (6 bases). Germline V gene data show CDR1 as SNHLY and CDR2 as FYNNEI. CDR3 length: 14 residues. Trimming stripped 7 bases from V and 1 base from J, with 11 bases between.

This chain links TRBV7-2 with TRBJ1-5, with a weak D call TRBD1 (5 bases). The V end was cut by 5 bases, the J end by 6 bases, with 17 bases between. CDR3 size: 15 residues. Per germline, CDR1 SGHTA and CDR2 FQGNSA. Here the CDR3 DNA reads TGTGCCAGCAGCCAGTGGGGGGGGGGGAGTCAGCCCCAGCATTTT. Protein product: CASSQWGGGSQPQHF.

In its sample, this clonotype was seen a few times. V usage is TRBV5-6 and J usage is TRBJ2-2, with D unclear. The CDR3 runs 13 residues. Germline CDR1 reads SGHDT; CDR2 reads YYEEEE. V gave up 4 bases and J gave up 4 bases, with 8 bases separating them. The CDR3 here is CASSPDFTGELFF. Here the CDR3 DNA reads TGTGCCAGCAGCCCTGACTTCACCGGGGAGCTGTTTTTT.

This clonotype was seen a few times. This chain connects TRBV12-3 or TRBV12-4 to TRBJ2-1; tentative D call: TRBD2 (5 bases). CDR3 length equals 13 residues. The V end was cut by 6 bases, the J end by 2 bases, with 8 bases between. CDR3: CASRLGAYNEQFF. CDR3 nucleotides: TGTGCCAGCAGGTTGGGAGCCTACAATGAGCAGTTCTTC.

This clonotype was seen at least ten times. This sequence joins TRBV7-2 and TRBJ2-5, with D maybe TRBD2 (7 bases). CDR1 is SGHTA, CDR2 FQGNSA, per germline. The V end was cut by 6 bases, the J end by 1 base, with 15 bases between. The CDR3 spans 15 residues. The CDR3 is CASRKGGRAQETQYF. In nucleotides, the CDR3 is TGTGCCAGCAGAAAGGGGGGGAGGGCCCAAGAGACCCAGTACTTC.

This clonotype was found many times. J is TRBJ2-7 and V is TRBV20-1; TRBD1 might be the D (6 bases). V was shortened by 0 bases and J by 4 bases, with 13 bases between the two germline ends. CDR3 length equals 14 residues. Looked up from germline, CDR1 is DFQATT and CDR2 is SNEGSKA (reference sequence). The CDR3 reads CSARDTGYTYEQYF. CDR3 sequence (DNA): TGCAGTGCTAGAGATACAGGGTACACTTACGAGCAGTACTTC.

This clonotype has a single count. The chain joins TRBV7-8 to TRBJ2-5, with 10 bases lining up with TRBD1. The junction had 13 bases not matched to a gene; V was cut back by 5 bases and J by 4 bases. The V gene's germline CDR1 is SGHVS and CDR2 FQNEAQ. The CDR3 loop spans 17 amino acids. CDR3 DNA: TGTGCCAGCAGCCCCCCTAGGGACAGGGGTTGGCGAGAGACCCAGTACTTC. It is translated as CASSPPRDRGWRETQYF.

The genes are TRBV5-1 and TRBJ2-4; D tentatively reads TRBD1 or TRBD2 (6 bases each). The V and J ends lost 1 base and 0 bases respectively, with 11 bases between them. This CDR3 has 16 amino acids. Germline V lookup: CDR1 SGHRS, CDR2 YFSETQ. This CDR3 reads CASSLSEGGAKNIQYF. Written as DNA, the CDR3 is TGCGCCAGCAGCTTGTCCGAGGGGGGAGCCAAAAACATTCAGTACTTC.